This TCR beta chain was identified in a study of CD8 T cells in Susac syndrome. In its sample, this clonotype was seen once. This CDR3 has 13 amino acids. Looked up from germline, CDR1 is MDHEN and CDR2 is SYDVKM. With V trimmed by 6 bases and J by 7 bases, 5 bases remained unmatched. When the RNA was reverse transcribed, random hexamers were used with an input of roughly 0.5 to 1 ug. The CDR3 of TCR beta was amplified by immunoSEQ multiplex PCR across 54 Vbeta and 13 Jbeta. TCRdb used MiXCR to reprocess the immunoSEQ multiplex PCR reads, holding one entry per CDR3 protein. The data hold roughly 200,000 distinct CDR3 sequences, with about 95% observed a single time.

The sequencing sample was made of CD4+ T cells from PBMCs. The sequence was obtained from a human donor in good health. This rearrangement joins TRBV28 to TRBJ1-5; 8 bases map to TRBD1. The DNA for the CDR3 is TGTGCCAGCAGCGACAGGGGCATCCAGCCCCAGCATTTT. Translated: CASSDRGIQPQHF.